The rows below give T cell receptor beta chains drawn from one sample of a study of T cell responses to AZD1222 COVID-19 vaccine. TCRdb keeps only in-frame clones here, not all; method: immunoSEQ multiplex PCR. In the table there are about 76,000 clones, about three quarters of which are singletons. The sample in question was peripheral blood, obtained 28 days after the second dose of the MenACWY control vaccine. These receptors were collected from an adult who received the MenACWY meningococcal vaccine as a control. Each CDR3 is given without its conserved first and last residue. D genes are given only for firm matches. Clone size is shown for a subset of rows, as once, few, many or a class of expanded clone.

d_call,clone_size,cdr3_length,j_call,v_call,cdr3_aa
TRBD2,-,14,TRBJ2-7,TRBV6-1,ASSEPSGRGIFEQY
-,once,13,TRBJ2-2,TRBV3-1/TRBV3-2,ASSGAQGMTGELF
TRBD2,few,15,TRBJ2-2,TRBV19,ASSITLGLAGTGELF
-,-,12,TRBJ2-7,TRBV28,ASSFPAAPYEQY
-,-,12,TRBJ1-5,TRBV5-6,ASSFSGSTQPQH
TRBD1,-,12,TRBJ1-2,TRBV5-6,ASSRDRAARGYT
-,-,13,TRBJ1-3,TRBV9,ASRRRRGSGNTIY
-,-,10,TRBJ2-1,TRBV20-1,SASGDSNEQF
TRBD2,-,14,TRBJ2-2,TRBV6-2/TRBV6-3,ASSPRLAGGPGELF
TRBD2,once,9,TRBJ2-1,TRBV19,ASSGRGEQF
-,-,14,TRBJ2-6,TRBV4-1,ASSPPGGAGANVLT
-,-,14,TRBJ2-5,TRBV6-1,ASSESRGSFQETQY
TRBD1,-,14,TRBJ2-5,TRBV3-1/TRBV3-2,ASSQDFDRAQETQY
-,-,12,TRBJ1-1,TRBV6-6,ASSSEARGTEAF
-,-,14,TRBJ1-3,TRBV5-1,ASSLDNIGGGNTIY
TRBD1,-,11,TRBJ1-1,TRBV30,AWRTGGLTEAF
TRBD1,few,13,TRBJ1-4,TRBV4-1,ASSPPGTVNEKLF